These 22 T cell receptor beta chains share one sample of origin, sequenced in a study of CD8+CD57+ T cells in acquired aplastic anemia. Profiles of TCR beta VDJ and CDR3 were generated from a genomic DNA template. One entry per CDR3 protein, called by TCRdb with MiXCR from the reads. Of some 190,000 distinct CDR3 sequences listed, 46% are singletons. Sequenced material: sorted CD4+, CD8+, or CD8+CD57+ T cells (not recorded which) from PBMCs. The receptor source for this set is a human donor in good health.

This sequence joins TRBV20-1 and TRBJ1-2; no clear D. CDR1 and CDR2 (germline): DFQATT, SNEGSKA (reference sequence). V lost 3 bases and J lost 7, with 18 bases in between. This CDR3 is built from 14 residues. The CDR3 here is CSARPGRAGVGYTF. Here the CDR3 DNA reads TGCAGTGCTAGGCCGGGTAGGGCCGGAGTTGGCTACACCTTC.

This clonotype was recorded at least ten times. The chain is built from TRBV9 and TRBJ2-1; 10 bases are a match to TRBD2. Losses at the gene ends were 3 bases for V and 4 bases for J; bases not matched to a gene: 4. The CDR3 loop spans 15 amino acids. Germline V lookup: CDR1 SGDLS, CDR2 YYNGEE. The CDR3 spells CASSASSGRYNEQFF. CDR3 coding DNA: TGTGCCAGCAGCGCCAGTAGCGGGAGGTACAATGAGCAGTTCTTC.

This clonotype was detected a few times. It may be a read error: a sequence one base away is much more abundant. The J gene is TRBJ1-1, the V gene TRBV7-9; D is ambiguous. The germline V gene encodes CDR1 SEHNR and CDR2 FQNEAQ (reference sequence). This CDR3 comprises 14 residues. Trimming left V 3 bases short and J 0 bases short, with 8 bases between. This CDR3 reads CASSLTWVNTEAFF. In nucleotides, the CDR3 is TGTGCCAGCAGCTTGACATGGGTGAACACTGAAGCTTTCTTT.

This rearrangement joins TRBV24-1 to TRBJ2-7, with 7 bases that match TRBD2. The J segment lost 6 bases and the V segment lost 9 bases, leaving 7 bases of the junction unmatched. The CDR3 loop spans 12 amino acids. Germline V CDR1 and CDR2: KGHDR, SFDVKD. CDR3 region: CATAGELGEQYF. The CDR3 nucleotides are TGTGCCACCGCGGGGGAGCTGGGCGAGCAGTACTTC.

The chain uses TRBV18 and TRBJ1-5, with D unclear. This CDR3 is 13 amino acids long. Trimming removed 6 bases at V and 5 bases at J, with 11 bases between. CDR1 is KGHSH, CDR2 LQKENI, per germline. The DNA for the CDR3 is TGTGCCAGCTCCCTCGAAGGGTATCAGCCCCAGCATTTT. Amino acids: CASSLEGYQPQHF.

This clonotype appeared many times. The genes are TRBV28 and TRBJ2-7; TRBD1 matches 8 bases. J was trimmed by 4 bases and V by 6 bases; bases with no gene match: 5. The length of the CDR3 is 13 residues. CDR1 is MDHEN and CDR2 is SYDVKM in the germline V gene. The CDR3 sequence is CASSPNRGYEQYF. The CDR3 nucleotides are TGTGCCAGCAGCCCTAACAGGGGGTACGAGCAGTACTTC.

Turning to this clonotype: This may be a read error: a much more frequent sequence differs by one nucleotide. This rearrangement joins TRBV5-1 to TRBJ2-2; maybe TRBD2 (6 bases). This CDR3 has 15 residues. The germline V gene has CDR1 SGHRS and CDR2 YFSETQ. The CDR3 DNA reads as TGCGCCAGCAGCCCGGTAGCGGAGAACGCCGGGGAGCTGTTTTTT. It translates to CASSPVAENAGELFF.

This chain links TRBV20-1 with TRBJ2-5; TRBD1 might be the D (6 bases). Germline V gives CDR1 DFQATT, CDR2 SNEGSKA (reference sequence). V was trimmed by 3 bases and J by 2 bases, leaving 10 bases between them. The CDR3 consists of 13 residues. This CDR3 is CSARVQGQETQYF. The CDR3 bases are TGCAGTGCTAGGGTTCAGGGGCAAGAGACCCAGTACTTC.

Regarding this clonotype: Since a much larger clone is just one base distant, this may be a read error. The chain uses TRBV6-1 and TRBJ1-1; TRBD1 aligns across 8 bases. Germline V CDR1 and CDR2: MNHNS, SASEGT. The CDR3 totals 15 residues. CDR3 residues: CAGSAVTGARTEAFF. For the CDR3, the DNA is TGTGCCGGCAGCGCCGTGACAGGGGCGCGTACTGAAGCTTTCTTT.

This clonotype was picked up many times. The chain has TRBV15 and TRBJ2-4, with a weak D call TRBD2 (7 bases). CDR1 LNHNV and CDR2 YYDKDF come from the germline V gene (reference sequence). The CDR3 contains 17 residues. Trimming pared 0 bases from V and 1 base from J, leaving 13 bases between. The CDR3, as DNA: TGTGCCACCAGCAGAGATGGGGGGGCTTCGGCCAAAAACATTCAGTACTTC. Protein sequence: CATSRDGGASAKNIQYF.

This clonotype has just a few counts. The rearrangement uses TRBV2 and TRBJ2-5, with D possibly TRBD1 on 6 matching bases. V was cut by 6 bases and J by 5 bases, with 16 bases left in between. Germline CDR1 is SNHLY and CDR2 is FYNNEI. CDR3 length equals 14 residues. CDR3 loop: CASRDKTGFETQYF. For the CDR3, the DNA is TGTGCCAGCAGGGATAAAACAGGGTTTGAGACCCAGTACTTC.

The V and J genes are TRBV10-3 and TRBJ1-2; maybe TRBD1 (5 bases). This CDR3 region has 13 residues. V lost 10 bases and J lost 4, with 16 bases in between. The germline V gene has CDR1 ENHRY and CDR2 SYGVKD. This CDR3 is CASSRDPGYGYTF. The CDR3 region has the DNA TGTGCCAGTTCTAGGGACCCTGGCTATGGCTACACCTTC.

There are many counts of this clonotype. The CDR3 region has the DNA TGTGCCAGCAGCTTAGTGGTGGCAATCCCCCCCTACAATGAGCAGTTCTTC. Translating gives CASSLVVAIPPYNEQFF. The V gene is TRBV7-2, the J gene TRBJ2-1; D ambiguous. CDR1 SGHTA and CDR2 FQGNSA come from the germline V gene. Trimming shortened V by 1 base and J by 2 bases, and 15 bases separated the two germline ends. CDR3 length: 17 residues.

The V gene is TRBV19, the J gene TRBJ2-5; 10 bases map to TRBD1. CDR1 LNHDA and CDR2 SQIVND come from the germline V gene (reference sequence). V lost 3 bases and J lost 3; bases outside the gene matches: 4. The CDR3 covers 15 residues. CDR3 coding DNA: TGTGCCAGTAGTATCTGGGGGACAGGGGAAGAGACCCAGTACTTC. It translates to CASSIWGTGEETQYF.

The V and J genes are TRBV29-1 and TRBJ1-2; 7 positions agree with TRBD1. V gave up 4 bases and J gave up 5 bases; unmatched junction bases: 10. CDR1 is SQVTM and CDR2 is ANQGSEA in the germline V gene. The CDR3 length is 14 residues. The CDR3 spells CSVVTGEEMYGYTF. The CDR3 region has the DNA TGCAGCGTTGTTACAGGGGAGGAAATGTATGGCTACACCTTC. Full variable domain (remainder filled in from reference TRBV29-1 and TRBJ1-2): SAVISQKPSRDICQRGTSLTIQCQVDSQVTMMFWYRQQPGQSLTLIATANQGSEATYESGFVIDKFPISRPNLTFSTLTVSNMSPEDSSIYLCSVVTGEEMYGYTFGSGTRLTVV.

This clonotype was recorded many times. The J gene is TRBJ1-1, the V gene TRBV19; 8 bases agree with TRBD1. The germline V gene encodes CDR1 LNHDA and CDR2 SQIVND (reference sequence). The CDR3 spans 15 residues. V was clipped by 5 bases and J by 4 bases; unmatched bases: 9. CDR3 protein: CASSVSGGSGTEAFF. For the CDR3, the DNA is TGTGCCAGTAGTGTTTCAGGGGGCTCGGGCACTGAAGCTTTCTTT.

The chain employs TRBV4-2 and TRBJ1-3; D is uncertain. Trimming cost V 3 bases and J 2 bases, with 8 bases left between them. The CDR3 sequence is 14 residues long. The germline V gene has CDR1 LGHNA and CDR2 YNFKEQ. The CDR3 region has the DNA TGTGCCAGCAGCCAGGCGGAACCTGGAAACACCATATATTTT. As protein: CASSQAEPGNTIYF.

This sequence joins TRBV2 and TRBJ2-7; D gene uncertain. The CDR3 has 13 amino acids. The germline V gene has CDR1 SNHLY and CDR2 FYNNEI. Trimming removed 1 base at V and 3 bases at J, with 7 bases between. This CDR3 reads CASSEGPRYEQYF. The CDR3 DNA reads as TGTGCCAGCAGTGAAGGACCGCGCTACGAGCAGTACTTC.

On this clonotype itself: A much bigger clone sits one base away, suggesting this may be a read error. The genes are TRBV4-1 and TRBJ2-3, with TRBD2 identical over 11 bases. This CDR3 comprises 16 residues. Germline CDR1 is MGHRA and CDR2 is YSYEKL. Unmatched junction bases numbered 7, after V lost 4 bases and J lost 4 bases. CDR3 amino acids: CASSRTLAGGPDTQYF. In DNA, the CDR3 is TGCGCCAGCAGCCGAACCCTAGCGGGAGGTCCAGATACGCAGTATTTT.

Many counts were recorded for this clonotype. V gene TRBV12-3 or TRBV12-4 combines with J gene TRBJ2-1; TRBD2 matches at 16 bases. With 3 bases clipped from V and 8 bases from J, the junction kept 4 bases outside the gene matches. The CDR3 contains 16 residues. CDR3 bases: TGTGCCAGCAGTTTTCGAGGGACTAGCGGGAGGGATGAGCAGTTCTTC. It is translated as CASSFRGTSGRDEQFF.

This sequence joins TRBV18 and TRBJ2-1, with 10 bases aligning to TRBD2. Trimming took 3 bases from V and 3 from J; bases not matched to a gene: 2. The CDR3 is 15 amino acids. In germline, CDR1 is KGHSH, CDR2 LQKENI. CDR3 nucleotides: TGTGCCAGCTCACCCCTAGCGGGAGTCTACAATGAGCAGTTCTTC. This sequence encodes CASSPLAGVYNEQFF.

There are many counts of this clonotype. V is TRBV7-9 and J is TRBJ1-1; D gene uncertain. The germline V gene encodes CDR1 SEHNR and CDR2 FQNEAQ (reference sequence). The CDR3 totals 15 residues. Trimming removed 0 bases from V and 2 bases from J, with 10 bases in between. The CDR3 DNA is TGTGCCAGCAGCTTAGCGGGCCAGACCAACACTGAAGCTTTCTTT. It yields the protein CASSLAGQTNTEAFF.